This TCR beta chain was recorded in a study of Graves' ophthalmopathy and Graves' hyperthyroidism. This clonotype was seen many times. The V segment lost 0 bases and the J segment 1 base; nucleotides outside the gene matches: 2. The CDR3 length is 15 residues. In germline, CDR1 is SGDLS, CDR2 YYNGEE. Scientists amplified the TCR beta CDR3 regions from RNA transcripts. RT-PCR in the first round used HTBI primers; a second-round multiplex PCR followed. In TCRdb, the multiplex PCR reads were re-called with MiXCR into one record per CDR3 protein. Among 40,000 to 50,000 distinct CDR3 sequences listed, around half were seen once. About 10 ml of fresh blood yielded the PBMCs by density gradient.

Material for sequencing was peripheral blood. V is TRBV9 and J is TRBJ2-5; 8 bases fit TRBD1. This TCR was sampled from an adult man with Graves' ophthalmopathy. This chain's CDR3 is CASSVAGGPQETQYF. CDR3 bases: TGTGCCAGCAGCGTAGCAGGGGGCCCCCAAGAGACCCAGTACTTC.